The present entry profiles one TCR beta chain with its context. Its specificity is unknown. Every contributor of samples was a Caucasian grown-up residing in Nashville, Tennessee. Trimming pared 6 bases from V and 1 base from J, leaving 12 bases between. The CDR3 is 14 amino acids. Germline CDR1 SEHNR, CDR2 FQNEAQ (reference sequence). Only in-frame clones appear in the TCRdb table, and some are missing; sequencing was by immunoSEQ multiplex PCR. The profile shows about 1.5 million clones, 98% of them singletons. The data were taken from a study of shared clonotypes between healthy human individuals. About the study: Donors consisted of a couple of women and a few men between 18 and 49.

Study-wide points: Depth of sequencing was expected to influence donor clonotype sharing.

The clonotype was recovered from a man aged 25-45 years in good health. Sequenced input: naive CD4+ T cells sorted from blood. Documented subset: CD45RA+ positively selected. The rearrangement links TRBV7-9 to TRBJ1-1, with D perhaps matching TRBD1 (5 bases). The CDR3 nucleotides read TGTGCCAGCAGACTCATCCAGGGGAACACTGAAGCTTTCTTT. Protein: CASRLIQGNTEAFF.